These 21 T cell receptor beta chains were all obtained from the same sample, sequenced in a study of control samples from healthy donors and cancer patients. Measured with immunoSEQ multiplex PCR; TCRdb has only the in-frame clones, and not every one. The sample lists some 410,000 clones; over 75% were seen once. Sequencing was done on a sample of PBMCs. Receptors were obtained from a man aged 35 to 55 with head and neck cancer.

V and J are TRBV7-3 and TRBJ1-4, with TRBD1 matching 8 bases. The CDR3 is 15 residues long. The germline V gene encodes CDR1 SGHTA and CDR2 FQGTGA. V was clipped by 5 bases and J by 7 bases; unmatched bases: 9. The CDR3 DNA reads TGTGCCAGCAGCCCTCAGGGGGCCCCGGGTGAAAAACTGTTTTTT. Its protein is CASSPQGAPGEKLFF.

This clone was seen once. This chain uses TRBV5-6 with TRBJ2-2; D not certain. CDR1 and CDR2 (germline): SGHDT, YYEEEE. V lost 1 base and J lost 8, with 6 bases in between. The length of the CDR3 is 12 residues. Here the CDR3 DNA reads TGTGCCAGCAGCTTGATCGGAGGGGAGCTGTTTTTT. It specifies CASSLIGGELFF. Supplemented by reference TRBV5-6 and TRBJ2-2, the full variable domain reads DAGVTQSPTHLIKTRGQQVTLRCSPKSGHDTVSWYQQALGQGPQFIFQYYEEEERQRGNFPDRFSGHQFPNYSSELNVNALLLGDSALYLCASSLIGGELFFGEGSRLTVL.

The chain recombines TRBV5-6 with TRBJ1-2, with TRBD1 matching 8 bases. Germline CDR1 and CDR2: SGHDT and YYEEEE. Trimming took 5 bases from V and 5 from J; bases not matched to a gene: 8. CDR3 size: 14 residues. CDR3 loop: CASSSRTGRYGYTF. CDR3 in DNA: TGTGCCAGCAGTTCCCGGACAGGGAGATATGGCTACACCTTC.

V is TRBV4-2 and J is TRBJ1-5, with D maybe TRBD1 (5 bases). This CDR3 comprises 14 residues. Germline V lookup: CDR1 LGHNA, CDR2 YNFKEQ. Trimming stripped 2 bases from V and 3 bases from J, with 8 bases between. The CDR3 reads CASSQTGFNQPQHF. CDR3 DNA: TGTGCCAGCAGCCAAACAGGCTTCAATCAGCCCCAGCATTTT.

This chain uses TRBV4-1 with TRBJ2-7; D is possibly TRBD1 (5 bases). This CDR3 comprises 16 residues. V gave up 0 bases and J gave up 0 bases, with 12 bases separating them. Germline V gene data show CDR1 as MGHRA and CDR2 as YSYEKL. The DNA for the CDR3 is TGCGCCAGCAGCCAAGATACGACCCAGGGCTCCTACGAGCAGTACTTC. It yields the protein CASSQDTTQGSYEQYF.

The V gene is TRBV4-1, the J gene TRBJ2-7; the D is unclear. Looked up from germline, CDR1 is MGHRA and CDR2 is YSYEKL. The V gene lost 4 bases and the J gene lost 2 bases, with 12 bases spanning the gap. CDR3 length: 14 amino acids. CDR3 sequence reads: CASSPNLGPYEQYF. For the CDR3, the DNA is TGCGCCAGCAGCCCCAACCTGGGCCCCTACGAGCAGTACTTC.

This rearrangement joins TRBV27 to TRBJ2-4; D may match TRBD1 or TRBD2 (5 bases each). From germline, CDR1 is MNHEY and CDR2 SMNVEV (reference sequence). The ends were cut back, 6 bases at V and 0 bases at J, with 12 bases in the middle. The length of the CDR3 is 15 residues. This chain's CDR3 is CASRQDWLAKNIQYF. As DNA, the CDR3 is TGTGCCAGCAGACAGGACTGGCTAGCCAAAAACATTCAGTACTTC.

The gene calls are TRBV4-2 and TRBJ2-7; TRBD1 agrees at 7 bases. The CDR3 has 16 amino acids. V lost 4 bases, J lost 2 bases, and 11 bases stayed unmatched. Germline V gives CDR1 LGHNA, CDR2 YNFKEQ. CDR3 bases: TGTGCCAGCAGCCCGATCGAGGGGGCGGCCGCCTACGAGCAGTACTTC. Translating it yields CASSPIEGAAAYEQYF.

The chain recombines TRBV9 with TRBJ1-1; no clear D gene. The CDR3 has 13 amino acids. Germline CDR1 and CDR2: SGDLS and YYNGEE. Between the trimmed V and J ends, which lost 0 bases and 2 bases, there was a span of 5 bases. The CDR3 coding sequence is TGTGCCAGCAGCGTAGGGATAAACACTGAAGCTTTCTTT. It specifies CASSVGINTEAFF.

CDR3 DNA sequence: TGCAGTGCTAGTATACAGGGTAATGAAAAACTGTTTTTT. Translated, it gives CSASIQGNEKLFF. The V call is TRBV20-1, the J call TRBJ1-4, with a tentative D call TRBD1 (6 bases). Germline V lookup: CDR1 DFQATT, CDR2 SNEGSKA (reference sequence). V shed 3 bases and J shed 4 bases, with 9 bases lying between them. This CDR3 comprises 13 residues.

This chain joins TRBV19 and TRBJ2-2, with 9 bases aligning to TRBD2. Germline trimming cut 6 bases from V and 4 bases from J; bases unmatched to any gene: 15. The CDR3 covers 18 residues. Germline V gene lookup returns CDR1 LNHDA and CDR2 SQIVND (reference sequence). The DNA for the CDR3 is TGTGCCAGTAGGCCTAGCGGGGTAGCGGGGTTAAGCACCGGGGAGCTGTTTTTT. Its protein product is CASRPSGVAGLSTGELFF.

The chain couples TRBV4-3 to TRBJ1-6, with a weak D call TRBD1 (5 bases). V was shortened by 0 bases and J by 7 bases, with 16 bases between the two germline ends. The CDR3 is 17 residues long. CDR1 and CDR2 (germline): LGHNA, YSLEER. DNA of the CDR3: TGCGCCAGCAGCCAAGATATCGGGGGGGTTCTGAATTCACCCCTCCACTTT. Residues: CASSQDIGGVLNSPLHF.

The chain employs TRBV14 and TRBJ1-1, with 8 bases lining up with TRBD1. V dropped 4 bases and J dropped 11; count of bases not matched to a gene: 9. This CDR3 contains 13 residues. Germline V gives CDR1 SGHDN, CDR2 FVKESK. CDR3 DNA: TGTGCCAGCAGCCGCACGAGGACAGGGAGTGCTTTCTTT. Its translation: CASSRTRTGSAFF.

V is TRBV9 and J is TRBJ2-3, with TRBD2 identical over 9 bases. The CDR3 runs 18 residues. With V trimmed by 4 bases and J by 0 bases, 12 bases remained unmatched. Germline V gives CDR1 SGDLS, CDR2 YYNGEE. CDR3 region: CASSSRGAGGTSTDTQYF. DNA for the CDR3: TGTGCCAGCAGCTCCCGCGGGGCGGGGGGGACTAGCACAGATACGCAGTATTTT.

J is TRBJ1-1 and V is TRBV4-1, with D unclear. Germline lookup yields CDR1 MGHRA and CDR2 YSYEKL. V shed 1 base and J shed 11 bases, with 14 bases lying between them. The CDR3 is made up of 13 amino acids. CDR3 bases: TGCGCCAGCAGCCAAGGGCCCGGACTGTGGGCTTTCTTT. The encoded protein is CASSQGPGLWAFF.

This clone was seen a handful of times. The chain has TRBV30 and TRBJ1-5; D is ambiguous. The CDR3 spans 15 residues. The V and J ends lost 0 bases and 6 bases respectively, with 15 bases between them. From germline, CDR1 is GTSNPN and CDR2 SVGIG (reference sequence). CDR3 sequence reads: CAWSVGGQSGQPQHF. CDR3 nucleotide sequence: TGTGCCTGGAGTGTAGGTGGGCAGTCAGGTCAGCCCCAGCATTTT.

The chain links TRBV7-6 to TRBJ2-2, with 14 bases aligning to TRBD2. This CDR3 has 17 residues. The V segment lost 7 bases and the J segment 4 bases; nucleotides outside the gene matches: 8. Germline CDR1 is SGHVS and CDR2 is FNYEAQ. The CDR3 DNA follows: TGTGCCAGCACCTTGGGACTAGCGGGGGCTTCCACCGGGGAGCTGTTTTTT. Encoded protein: CASTLGLAGASTGELFF.

The sample holds a few counts of this clone. This chain joins TRBV4-1 and TRBJ2-3; a possible D gene is TRBD2 (5 bases). This CDR3 contains 12 residues. Trimming removed 1 base from V and 9 bases from J, with 8 bases in between. The V gene's germline CDR1 is MGHRA and CDR2 YSYEKL. CDR3 in DNA: TGCGCCAGCAGCCAAGCTACGGGAACGCAGTATTTT. It translates to CASSQATGTQYF.

The V gene is TRBV29-1, the J gene TRBJ2-7; D is possibly TRBD1 (5 bases). This CDR3 contains 14 residues. V dropped 5 bases and J dropped 0 bases, with 14 bases sitting between them. Germline CDR1 and CDR2: SQVTM and ANQGSEA. CDR3 amino acids: CSVSRTLSSYEQYF. The CDR3 DNA reads as TGCAGCGTTAGTCGGACACTGAGCTCCTACGAGCAGTACTTC.

The chain joins TRBV6-2 or TRBV6-3 to TRBJ1-1, with 7 bases matching TRBD1. The length of the CDR3 is 14 residues. Looked up from germline, CDR1 is MNHEY and CDR2 is SVGEGT. V shed 8 bases, J shed 1 base, and the junction held 7 bases outside the gene matches. CDR3 sequence (DNA): TGTGCCAGCTGCCAGGGGGGCTCGAACACTGAAGCTTTCTTT. Amino acid sequence: CASCQGGSNTEAFF.

The chain employs TRBV3-1 (or the pseudogene TRBV3-2) and TRBJ2-3; a possible D gene is TRBD2 (5 bases). This CDR3 region has 15 residues. The V end lost 4 bases, the J end lost 2 bases, and 13 bases lay between the germline ends. The germline gives CDR1 LGHDT, CDR2 YNNKEL (reference sequence). CDR3 nucleotide sequence: TGTGCCAGCAGCCTGAGCGGCTCACCCACAGATACGCAGTATTTT. Translating gives CASSLSGSPTDTQYF.